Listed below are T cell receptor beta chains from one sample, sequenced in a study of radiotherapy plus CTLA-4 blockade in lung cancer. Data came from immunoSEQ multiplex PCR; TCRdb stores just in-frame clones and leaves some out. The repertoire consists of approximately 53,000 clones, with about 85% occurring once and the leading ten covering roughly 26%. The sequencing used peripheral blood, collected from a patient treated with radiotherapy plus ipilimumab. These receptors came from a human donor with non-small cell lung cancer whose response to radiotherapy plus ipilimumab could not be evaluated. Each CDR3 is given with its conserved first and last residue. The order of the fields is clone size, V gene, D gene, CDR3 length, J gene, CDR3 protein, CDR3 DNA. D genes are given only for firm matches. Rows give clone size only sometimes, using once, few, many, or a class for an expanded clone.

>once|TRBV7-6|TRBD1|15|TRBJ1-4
CASSLGQGTNEKLFF
TGTGCCAGCAGCTTAGGACAGGGAACTAATGAAAAACTGTTTTTT
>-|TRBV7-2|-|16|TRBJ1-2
CASSLGGGQRNYGYTF
TGTGCCAGCAGCTTAGGGGGGGGCCAGAGGAACTATGGCTACACCTTC
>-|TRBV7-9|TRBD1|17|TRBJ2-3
CASSPARPGQGPDTQYF
TGTGCCAGCAGCCCTGCCCGGCCGGGACAGGGGCCGGATACGCAGTATTTT
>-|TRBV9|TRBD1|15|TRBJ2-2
CASSKRQGDTGELFF
TGTGCCAGCAGCAAAAGACAGGGAGACACCGGGGAGCTGTTTTTT
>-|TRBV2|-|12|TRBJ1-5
CASSDSGQPQHF
TGTGCCAGCAGTGACAGCGGTCAGCCCCAGCATTTT
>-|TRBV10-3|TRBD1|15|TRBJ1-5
CAISGGQGIWQPQHF
TGTGCCATCAGCGGGGGACAGGGGATTTGGCAGCCCCAGCATTTT
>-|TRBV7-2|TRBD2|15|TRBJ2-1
CASPGTSGLYNEQFF
TGTGCCAGCCCCGGGACTAGCGGATTATACAATGAGCAGTTCTTC
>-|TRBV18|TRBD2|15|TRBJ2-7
CASSLLRDYSYEQYF
TGTGCCAGCTCACTTCTCCGGGACTACTCCTACGAGCAGTACTTC
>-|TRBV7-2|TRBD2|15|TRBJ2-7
CASSLLADFTYEQYF
TGTGCCAGCAGTCTTCTAGCGGATTTTACCTACGAGCAGTACTTC
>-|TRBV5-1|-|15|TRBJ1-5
CASSLEGQGNQPQHF
TGCGCCAGCAGCTTGGAGGGGCAGGGCAATCAGCCCCAGCATTTT
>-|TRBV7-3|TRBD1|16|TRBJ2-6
CASSRTGGSGANVLTF
TGTGCCAGCAGCCGCACAGGGGGCTCTGGGGCCAACGTCCTGACTTTC
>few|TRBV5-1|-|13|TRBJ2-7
CASRSSAYYEQYF
TGCGCCAGCAGGTCTAGCGCGTACTACGAGCAGTACTTC
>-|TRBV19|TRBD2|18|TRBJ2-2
CASSIMGGLAGETGELFF
TGTGCCAGTAGTATCATGGGGGGACTAGCGGGGGAGACCGGGGAGCTGTTTTTT
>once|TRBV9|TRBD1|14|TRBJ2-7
CASSGGTGTYEQYF
TGTGCCAGCAGCGGGGGGACAGGAACCTACGAGCAGTACTTC
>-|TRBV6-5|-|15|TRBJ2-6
CASRLPGTGANVLTF
TGTGCCAGCAGGCTTCCGGGTACTGGGGCCAACGTCCTGACTTTC
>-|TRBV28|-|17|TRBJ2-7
CASSPRGGLLSSYEQYF
TGTGCCAGCAGTCCAAGGGGGGGACTCCTTAGCTCCTACGAGCAGTACTTC
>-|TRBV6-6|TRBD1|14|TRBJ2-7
CASSFLGQGNEQYF
TGTGCCAGCAGTTTCCTTGGACAGGGCAACGAGCAGTACTTC
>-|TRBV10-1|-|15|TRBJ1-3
CASSEGASSGNTIYF
TGCGCCAGCAGTGAGGGGGCGAGCTCTGGAAACACCATATATTTT
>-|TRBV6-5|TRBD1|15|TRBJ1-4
CASRTHRGGDEKLFF
TGTGCCAGCAGAACTCACAGGGGGGGAGATGAAAAACTGTTTTTT
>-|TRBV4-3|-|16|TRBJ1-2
CASSQGLYSTDYGYTF
TGCGCCAGCAGCCAAGGGTTGTACAGCACCGACTATGGCTACACCTTC
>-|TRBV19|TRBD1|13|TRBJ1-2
CASSDQGDYGYTF
TGTGCCAGTAGCGACCAGGGGGACTATGGCTACACCTTC
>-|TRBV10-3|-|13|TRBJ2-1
CAISDSDYDEQFF
TGTGCCATCAGTGATTCCGACTACGATGAGCAGTTCTTC
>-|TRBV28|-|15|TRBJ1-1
CASSPSGSRVTEAFF
TGTGCCAGCAGTCCCTCAGGAAGCAGGGTCACTGAAGCTTTCTTT
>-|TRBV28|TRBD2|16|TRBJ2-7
CASQGVLAGDLYEQYF
TGTGCCTCCCAAGGGGTCCTAGCGGGAGACTTATACGAGCAGTACTTC
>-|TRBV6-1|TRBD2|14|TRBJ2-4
CASRLAGAKNIQYF
TGTGCCAGCAGGCTAGCGGGGGCCAAAAACATTCAGTACTTC
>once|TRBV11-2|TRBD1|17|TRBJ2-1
CASSLDRDRGHYNEQFF
TGTGCCAGCAGCTTAGATCGGGACAGGGGGCACTACAATGAGCAGTTCTTC
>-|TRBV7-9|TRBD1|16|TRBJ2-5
CASSASRQGALETQYF
TGTGCCAGCAGCGCCTCTCGACAGGGGGCTTTGGAGACCCAGTACTTC
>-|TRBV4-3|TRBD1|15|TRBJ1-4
CASRKTGGMGEKLFF
TGCGCCAGCAGAAAGACAGGGGGTATGGGTGAAAAACTGTTTTTT
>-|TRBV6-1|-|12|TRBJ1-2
CASSVRGLGYTF
TGTGCCAGCAGTGTCAGAGGTCTGGGCTACACCTTC
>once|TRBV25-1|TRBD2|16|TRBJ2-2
CASSLAGGKHTGELFF
TGTGCCAGCAGTTTAGCGGGAGGGAAGCACACCGGGGAGCTGTTTTTT
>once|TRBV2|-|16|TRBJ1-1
CASSDRDIRLSAEAFF
TGTGCCAGCAGTGATCGGGACATCAGGCTCTCCGCTGAAGCTTTCTTT
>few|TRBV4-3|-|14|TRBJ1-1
CASSPDGVDTEAFF
TGCGCCAGCAGCCCCGACGGGGTGGACACTGAAGCTTTCTTT
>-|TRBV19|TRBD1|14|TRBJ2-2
CASTPTGVAGELFF
TGTGCCAGTACCCCGACAGGGGTTGCCGGGGAGCTGTTTTTT
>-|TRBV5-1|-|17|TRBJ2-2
CASSLFALAGNTGELFF
TGCGCCAGCAGCTTGTTTGCCTTGGCAGGGAACACCGGGGAGCTGTTTTTT
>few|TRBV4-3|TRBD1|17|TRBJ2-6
CASSPPSTGAGANVLTF
TGCGCCAGCAGCCCGCCCTCAACAGGGGCTGGGGCCAACGTCCTGACTTTC
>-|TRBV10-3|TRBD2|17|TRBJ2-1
CAISESTGTSGYNEQFF
TGTGCCATCAGTGAGTCAACCGGGACTAGCGGCTACAATGAGCAGTTCTTC
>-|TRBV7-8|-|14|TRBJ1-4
CASSLFPLNEKLFF
TGTGCCAGCAGCTTATTCCCCCTTAATGAAAAACTGTTTTTT
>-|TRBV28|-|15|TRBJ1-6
CASSSAAGRMSPLHF
TGTGCCAGCAGCTCGGCGGCCGGGAGAATGTCACCCCTCCACTTT
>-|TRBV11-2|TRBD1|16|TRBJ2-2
CASHTQGTGVDGELFF
TGTGCCAGCCATACCCAGGGGACAGGGGTTGACGGGGAGCTGTTTTTT
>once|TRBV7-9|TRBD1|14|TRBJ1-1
CASSWTGVHTEAFF
TGTGCCAGCAGCTGGACAGGGGTCCACACTGAAGCTTTCTTT
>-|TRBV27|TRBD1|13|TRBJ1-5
CASSNRGPEPQHF
TGTGCCAGCTCTAACAGGGGGCCGGAGCCCCAGCATTTT
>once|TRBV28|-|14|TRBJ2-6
CASRRGGGANVLTF
TGTGCCAGCAGGAGGGGGGGTGGGGCCAACGTCCTGACTTTC
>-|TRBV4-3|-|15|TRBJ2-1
CASAAKEGIYNEQFF
TGCGCCAGCGCCGCTAAGGAGGGCATCTACAATGAGCAGTTCTTC
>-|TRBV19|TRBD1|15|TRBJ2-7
CASRIQQGASYEQYF
TGTGCCAGTAGGATCCAACAGGGGGCTTCCTACGAGCAGTACTTC
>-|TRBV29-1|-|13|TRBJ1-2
CSVEEQRRDGYTF
TGCAGCGTTGAAGAGCAGCGGCGGGATGGCTACACCTTC
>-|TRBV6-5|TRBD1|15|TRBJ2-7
CASSYKVGQRGEQYF
TGTGCCAGCAGTTACAAGGTGGGACAGAGGGGCGAGCAGTACTTC
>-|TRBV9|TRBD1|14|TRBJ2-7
CASSGQGAGYEQYF
TGTGCCAGCAGCGGACAGGGGGCGGGCTACGAGCAGTACTTC